This TCR beta chain originates from a study of cytomegalovirus exposure and HLA in healthy donors (dated by TCRdb to 2016 to 2017). With regard to the full study: In an earlier analysis of about 560 of the donors, about 270 Gb of sequence data and approximately 100 million unique TCR beta sequences from about 190 million T cells were reported. An early release that covered some 630 HLA-typed donors contained approximately 290 gigabases of sequencing data and around 85 million unique TCR sequences. The genetic ancestry cluster associated with self-reported Caucasian donors included 81% of the 398 genotyped donors. The aim of the study was to test whether cataloging public T cell receptors could identify signatures of past pathogen exposure. The T cell repertoires of 550 to 850 subjects were profiled by immunosequencing and related to cytomegalovirus serostatus. In addition to the first cohort of roughly 700 subjects, a separate validation cohort of over 90 different subjects was used. High-throughput TCR immunosequencing, statistical association of individual TCRs with disease status, and machine learning were combined to predict cytomegalovirus infection status. To study patterns of TCR occurrence, a later analysis re-analyzed previously published TCR beta repertoires from several hundred donors and added high-resolution HLA genotyping. In the later analysis, no new phenotypic data were used to find candidate immune exposures; instead, reliance was placed on TCR beta sequences and their occurrence across donors. To decide whether each TCR beta V gene segment behaved as functional or pseudogenic, an earlier analysis of several hundred of the donors relied on high-throughput TCR beta sequencing. Donor age, sex, ethnicity and CMV serostatus were collected together with the repertoire data. In a later genetic analysis, genome-wide SNP genotypes for about three fifths of the 666 donors were used, and that subset was treated as a discovery cohort. All discovery cohort repertoires had been generated using a single sequencing platform. HLA typing covered class I and class II loci at four-digit resolution. Typing coverage differed by locus: A, B, C, DRB1 and DQB1 were typed in about 629-640 donors, DQA1 in about 500, DPA1 in 600 to 610, and DPB1 in about 450. Four or five DR-DQ haplotypes were handled as single units for association and clustering, since linkage in the cohort was strong. Among some 410 genotyped donors of the cohort, an average of about 240,000 unique TCR beta nucleotide sequences was sequenced per donor, of which 15% to 20% were non-productive.

As for this clone: No cognate antigen has been identified for it. The input lacks base qualities; no much larger clone sits a single base away.

CDR1 and CDR2 are read off the germline V gene (reference sequence) as LNHDA and SQIVND. Cut back by 4 bases and 7 bases, the V and J ends lie 17 bases apart. The CDR3 has 16 amino acids, counting the end cysteine and phenylalanine. CDR3 DNA is the only sequence kept; it has 48 bases, read in frame from the first base. Library creation used the immunoSEQ multiplex PCR assay. The multiplex PCR relied on a mix of 60 forward primers for TCR Vbeta segments and 13 reverse primers for TCR Jbeta segments. The CDR3 region of rearranged TCR beta genes was amplified from genomic DNA with a multiplex PCR assay. On the Illumina HiSeq System, the amplified TCR beta libraries were sequenced as 87-base-pair reads. The published analysis was carried out like this. A later analysis counted some 80 million unique TCR beta chains across the 650 to 700 repertoires, and roughly 11 million of these chains were shared by at least two donors. To remove PCR and sequencing errors, raw reads were error-corrected and collapsed into unique sequences using a nearest-neighbor algorithm that merged closely related sequences. CDR3 sequences were aligned to IMGT reference sequences to assign V, D and J gene segments. Each retained sequence needed at least a six-nucleotide match to both a V gene segment and a J gene segment. Rearrangements were classified as productive when the CDR3 lacked stop codons and remained in frame with V and J, and all other rearrangements were classified as non-productive. Following IMGT convention, CDR3 was defined as the stretch from the second conserved V-encoded cysteine to the conserved J-encoded phenylalanine. Sequences without an unambiguous match to a single V gene segment were excluded from the earlier analysis of approximately 560 of the donors. In an earlier analysis of several hundred of the donors, V segments were called functional above 56.7% productive rearrangements and were called segregating when the between-donor standard deviation exceeded 5%. A statistical classification framework was developed to diagnose cytomegalovirus status using the catalog of TCR beta chain sequences. In a later analysis, V and J genes were assigned by comparing TCR nucleotide sequences against IMGT/GENE-DB human TR gene sequences. A later analysis assigned CDR3 sequences and most-parsimonious VDJ recombination scenarios with the TCRdist pipeline. In a later analysis, each TCR beta chain was defined by its CDR3 amino acid sequence together with its V-gene family, and reads without a unique V-gene family were excluded. In a later analysis, some 600 highly shared, low-generation-probability nucleotide sequences were removed to address suspected cross-contamination and a sequencing artifact. For each public chain, a later analysis derived a clonal expansion index from normalized ranks of inferred template counts within each repertoire. In a later analysis, generation probabilities were computed using a VDJ recombination model fitted to out-of-frame rearrangements, and the results were checked against IGoR. Hypergeometric tests were used in a later analysis to score TCR-TCR, TCR-HLA and TCR-CMV co-occurrence, with a repertoire-size bias correction applied to the TCR pairs. A later analysis estimated false discovery rates by permuting HLA or CMV assignments 20 times. In a later analysis, co-occurring TCRs were grouped using DBSCAN, with TCRdist sequence similarity added in when clustering inside HLA-allele-positive subsets. Repertoires with fewer than 30,000 or more than 120,000 public chains were left out of co-occurrence clustering, as were five repertoires with anomalous nucleotide sharing. The clones in this table, taken by TCRdb from immuneACCESS, are in-frame only. Not every clone is retained; where verified, under half of the shortfall comes from an unresolved V gene, and the cause of the rest is unknown. Clone size and V and J calls were adopted from that table, with D and trimming inferred from the DNA. Present in this sample are approximately 200,000 clones, about four fifths of which were seen just once. The top ten hold 4.5% to 7.5% of the sample.

What the study reported, not specific to this receptor: A few of the identified cytomegalovirus-associated TCR beta chains were confirmed in vitro to be specific for cytomegalovirus antigens. Strong co-occurrence of HLA alleles, especially DR and DQ, made assigning TCR associations to individual alleles difficult. Because counts were too low, some 16 rarely observed V segments, including chromosome 9 orphons, were excluded from the earlier analysis of some 540 of the donors. In a later analysis, HLA-associated TCR beta chains were found to be more clonally expanded and to have lower generation probabilities than equally common non-associated chains. Across donors, most TCR sequences were observed very rarely, whereas some public TCRs were present in many individuals. Sequencing depth was assumed to be roughly uniform across donors in the presence/absence analyses, though that assumption may not hold. According to a later analysis, parvovirus B19, influenza, CMV and Epstein-Barr virus appeared linked to several top co-occurrence clusters. A later analysis associated about 18,000 TCR beta sequences with specific HLA alleles at a false discovery rate of 0.05. Cytomegalovirus status was reported to be diagnosed by the classifier with high specificity and sensitivity in both the original and validation cohorts. It was suggested by the authors that the approach could potentially be generalized to other disease states and immunological phenotypes. HLA typing was unavailable for some donors at each locus, so association tests used only the typed subset. A further reported finding was that TCR beta sequences accurately predicted the HLA-A and HLA-B alleles for most subjects in the first cohort. A group of highly shared sequence variants was considered likely to be a technical artifact of the sequencing pipeline. An association between a missense DCLRE1C variant and V-gene and J-gene trimming of TCR beta chains was found in a later genetic analysis and replicated in an independent cohort. Some IMGT-functional V segments, including TRBV6-2 and TRBV6-3, could not be distinguished by the 87-base-pair reads and were therefore excluded. In a later genetic analysis, fewer N-insertions in productive TCRs were reported among donors in an Asian-associated ancestry cluster than the approximately 670-donor mean. A total of about 150 TCR beta chains were listed by the study as associated with cytomegalovirus. A later analysis found that most CMV-associated TCR beta chains appeared HLA-restricted, with HLA associations seemingly driven largely by CMV exposure. In a later analysis, TCR association rates were found to vary across HLA loci, with the most associated TCRs seen for DRB1 alleles and the fewest for HLA-C alleles. CMV serostatus was the only immune exposure information available for the cohort. In this cohort, only TCR beta chains were sequenced, and detectable features were limited by the absence of alpha or paired-chain data. Correlated functional status among segregating V segments might reflect linkage disequilibrium, but an unknown experimental factor could not be ruled out. In an earlier analysis of approximately 590 of the donors, most TCR beta V segments were observed in productive rearrangements about 87% or about 30% of the time, broadly matching IMGT annotations.

The cohort was made up of 666 healthy bone marrow donors. At the time of sampling, all cohort members were nominally healthy, though unrecorded immune exposures were likely present. The donor tested CMV seropositive, placing the donor among the approximately 290 seropositive members of the cohort. A peripheral blood sample was provided by each donor, and peripheral blood mononuclear cells were used for TCR beta sequencing. Genomic DNA was extracted from the blood cell samples with the Qiagen DNeasy Blood Extraction Kit. The sample was PBMCs. The clonotype originates from a woman under 40 in good health and CMV-seropositive. The sequence links TRBV19 to TRBJ1-6; perhaps TRBD1 is the D gene, with 6 bases matching. The CDR3 protein: CASSRREGQGNSPLHF. The nucleotides are TGTGCCAGTAGTAGAAGGGAAGGTCAGGGGAATTCACCCCTCCACTTT.